The next 15 T cell receptor beta chains were all read from a single sample in a study of cytotoxic CD8 clonotypes in ibrutinib-treated CLL. Clones were sequenced by immunoSEQ multiplex PCR, and TCRdb holds only the in-frame ones, with some missing. The data hold 95,000 to 100,000 clones, with 60% to 80% observed a single time. The sample consisted of PBMCs, taken after 12 months of ibrutinib treatment. These receptor sequences come from a human donor with chronic lymphocytic leukemia.

This sequence joins TRBV6-6 and TRBJ2-1, with D hard to call. The germline V gene has CDR1 MNHNY and CDR2 SVGAGI (reference sequence). V dropped 5 bases and J dropped 5 bases, with 10 bases sitting between them. This CDR3 contains 13 residues. The CDR3 DNA follows: TGTGCCAGCAGTACACTCCGAGACAATGAGCAGTTCTTC. This codes for CASSTLRDNEQFF.

This clone was seen only a few times. CDR3 amino acids: CASSLGPGTDTQYF. DNA for the CDR3: TGTGCCAGCAGCTTGGGGCCAGGCACAGATACGCAGTATTTT. The chain combines TRBV5-5 with TRBJ2-3; D unresolved. The ends were cut back, 0 bases at V and 1 base at J, with 6 bases in the middle. This CDR3 spans 14 amino acids. Germline V lookup: CDR1 SGHKS, CDR2 YYEKEE (reference sequence).

This clone has just one count. The chain recombines TRBV5-4 with TRBJ1-2; TRBD1 is a possible D gene (6 bases). The V gene's germline CDR1 is SGHNT and CDR2 YYREEE (reference sequence). The germline V and J ends were trimmed by 0 bases and 4 bases, with 16 bases remaining between them. This CDR3 is 16 amino acids long. The CDR3 sequence: CASSLAVGGHGYGYTF. CDR3 DNA sequence: TGTGCCAGCAGCTTGGCCGTCGGGGGGCACGGCTATGGCTACACCTTC.

The chain uses TRBV28 and TRBJ1-4, with 7 positions matching TRBD1. This CDR3 region has 15 residues. Germline-derived CDR1 and CDR2 are MDHEN and SYDVKM. J gave up 10 bases and V 4 bases, and 12 bases lay outside the gene matches. The chain's CDR3 is CASSYRDRPRGKLFF. In DNA form, the CDR3 reads TGTGCCAGCAGTTACCGGGACAGACCTAGGGGAAAACTGTTTTTT.

The CDR3 sequence is CASSQLGENTEAFF. CDR3 in DNA: TGCGCCAGCAGCCAACTAGGGGAGAACACTGAAGCTTTCTTT. V usage is TRBV4-1 and J usage is TRBJ1-1; possible D gene TRBD1, 5 bases. The CDR3 runs 14 residues. Germline CDR1 is MGHRA and CDR2 is YSYEKL. Deletions cut 2 bases from V and 1 base from J, with 8 bases between.

This clone turned up a few times. The chain is built from TRBV27 and TRBJ2-7, with D uncertain. Looked up from germline, CDR1 is MNHEY and CDR2 is SMNVEV (reference sequence). V was cut by 6 bases and J by 9 bases, with 18 bases left in between. This CDR3 has 13 amino acids. The DNA of the CDR3 is TGTGCCAGCAGGGATAAGGGCTATGTGGGGCAGTACTTC. Protein sequence: CASRDKGYVGQYF.

This clone has only one observation. The V gene is TRBV7-2, the J gene TRBJ2-7; 9 bases agree with TRBD1. Per germline, CDR1 SGHTA and CDR2 FQGNSA. The CDR3 is made up of 16 amino acids. V lost 5 bases and J lost 6; bases outside the gene matches: 14. The CDR3: CASSATPRQGEGEQYF. Here the CDR3 DNA reads TGTGCCAGCAGCGCAACCCCTAGACAGGGGGAGGGCGAGCAGTACTTC. The full variable domain, completed using reference TRBV7-2 and TRBJ2-7, is GAGVSQSPSNKVTEKGKDVELRCDPISGHTALYWYRQSLGQGLEFLIYFQGNSAPDKSGLPSDRFSAERTGGSVSTLTIQRTQQEDSAVYLCASSATPRQGEGEQYFGPGTRLTVT.

The chain joins TRBV10-3 to TRBJ1-2; unclear D gene. The germline V gene has CDR1 ENHRY and CDR2 SYGVKD. Trimming left V 0 bases short and J 4 bases short, with 12 bases between. CDR3 size: 15 residues. DNA of the CDR3: TGTGCCATCAGTGAGTCGACTCCCCGATCCTATGGCTACACCTTC. It specifies CAISESTPRSYGYTF.

The CDR3 loop is CASSVAPGTKNIQYF. Written as DNA, the CDR3 is TGTGCCAGCAGCGTAGCCCCAGGTACTAAAAACATTCAGTACTTC. The rearrangement uses TRBV9 and TRBJ2-4; no firm D call. The CDR3 length is 15 residues. The germline V and J ends were trimmed by 0 bases and 4 bases, with 11 bases remaining between them. The germline gives CDR1 SGDLS, CDR2 YYNGEE.

Details on this clone: It differs at one base from a far larger clone, so likely a read error. This chain joins TRBV21-1 and TRBJ1-2; the D call of TRBD1 is as the table states it, not checked on the DNA. TRBV21-1 is a listed pseudogene. The CDR3 spans 12 residues. The CDR3 reads CASSQDSEGYTF. The CDR3 nucleotides read TGTGCCAGCAGCCAAGATTCAGAAGGCTACACCTTC.

The chain has TRBV7-2 and TRBJ2-7; D not certain. The CDR3 sequence is 11 residues long. V shed 5 bases and J shed 3 bases, with 5 bases lying between them. Germline lookup yields CDR1 SGHTA and CDR2 FQGNSA. CDR3 DNA sequence: TGTGCCAGCAGCCTCTACTACGAGCAGTACTTC. It encodes CASSLYYEQYF.

The chain joins TRBV12-5 to TRBJ2-2; D is uncertain. Germline CDR1 LGHNT, CDR2 FRNRAP. The CDR3 has 13 amino acids. V gave up 2 bases and J gave up 6 bases, with 7 bases separating them. The CDR3 nucleotides are TGTGCTAGTGGTTTGAGGGTTTCCGGGGAGCTGTTTTTT. Translating it yields CASGLRVSGELFF.

V and J are TRBV12-5 and TRBJ1-1; the match to TRBD1 covers 7 bases. The CDR3 consists of 14 residues. The germline CDR1 and CDR2 sequences are LGHNT and FRNRAP. The ends lost 5 bases at V and 1 base at J; junction bases unmatched: 4. CDR3 nucleotide sequence: TGTGCTAGTGGTCTCCAGGGGGGGAACACTGAAGCTTTCTTT. It encodes CASGLQGGNTEAFF.

CDR3 DNA sequence: TGTGCCAGCTCACCACAACAGGGGTGGCACGAGCAGTACTTC. Translated: CASSPQQGWHEQYF. The chain employs TRBV18 and TRBJ2-7, with 7 bases identical to TRBD1. Germline V gene lookup returns CDR1 KGHSH and CDR2 LQKENI. This CDR3 region has 14 residues. The V segment lost 1 base and the J segment 5 bases; nucleotides outside the gene matches: 5.

J is TRBJ1-2 and V is TRBV5-1; 8 bases are a match to TRBD1. Germline-derived CDR1 and CDR2 are SGHRS and YFSETQ. This CDR3 has 14 amino acids. V shed 0 bases and J 4 bases; nucleotides not matched to a gene: 2. CDR3 DNA sequence: TGCGCCAGCAGCTTGGGGGACAGGACCTATGGCTACACCTTC. Residues: CASSLGDRTYGYTF.